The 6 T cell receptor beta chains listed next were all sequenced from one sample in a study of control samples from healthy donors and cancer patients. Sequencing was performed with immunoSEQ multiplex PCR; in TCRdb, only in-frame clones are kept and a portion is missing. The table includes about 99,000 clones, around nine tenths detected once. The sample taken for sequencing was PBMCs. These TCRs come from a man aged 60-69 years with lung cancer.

The CDR3 loop is CASSVAGGGTDTQYF. As DNA, the CDR3 is TGTGCCAGCAGCGTAGCGGGGGGGGGCACAGATACGCAGTATTTT. The chain has TRBV9 and TRBJ2-3; 8 bases are shared with TRBD2. Germline values: CDR1 SGDLS, CDR2 YYNGEE. After removal of 0 bases from V and 1 base from J, the junction contained 1 base not matched to a gene. CDR3 size: 15 residues.

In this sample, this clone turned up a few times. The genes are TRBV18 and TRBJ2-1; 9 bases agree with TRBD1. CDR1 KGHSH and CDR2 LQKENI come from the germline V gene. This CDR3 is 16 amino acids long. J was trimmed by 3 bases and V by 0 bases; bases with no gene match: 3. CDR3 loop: CASSPPGTGSYNEQFF. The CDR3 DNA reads TGTGCCAGCTCACCACCCGGGACAGGGAGCTACAATGAGCAGTTCTTC.

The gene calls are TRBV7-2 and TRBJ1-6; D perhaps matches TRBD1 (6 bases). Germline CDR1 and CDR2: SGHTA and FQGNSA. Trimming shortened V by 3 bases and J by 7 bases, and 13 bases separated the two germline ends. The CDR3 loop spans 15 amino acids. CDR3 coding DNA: TGTGCCAGCAGCTTCGGGCAGGGGAGGAATTCACCCCTCCACTTT. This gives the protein CASSFGQGRNSPLHF.

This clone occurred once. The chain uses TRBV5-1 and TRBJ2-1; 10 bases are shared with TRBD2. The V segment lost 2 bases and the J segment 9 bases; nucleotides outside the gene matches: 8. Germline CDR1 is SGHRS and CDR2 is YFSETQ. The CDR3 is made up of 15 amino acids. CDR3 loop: CASSFKGSGGIEQFF. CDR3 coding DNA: TGCGCCAGCAGCTTCAAGGGTAGCGGGGGGATTGAGCAGTTCTTC. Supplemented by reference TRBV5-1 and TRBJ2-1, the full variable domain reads KAGVTQTPRYLIKTRGQQVTLSCSPISGHRSVSWYQQTPGQGLQFLFEYFSETQRNKGNFPGRFSGRQFSNSRSEMNVSTLELGDSALYLCASSFKGSGGIEQFFGPGTRLTVL.

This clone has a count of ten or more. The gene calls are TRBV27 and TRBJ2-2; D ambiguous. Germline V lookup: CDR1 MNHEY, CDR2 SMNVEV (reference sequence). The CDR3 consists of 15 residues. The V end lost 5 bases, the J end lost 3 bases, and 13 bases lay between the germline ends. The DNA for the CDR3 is TGTGCCAGCAGTATAAGCCAGTTCTACACCGGGGAGCTGTTTTTT. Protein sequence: CASSISQFYTGELFF.

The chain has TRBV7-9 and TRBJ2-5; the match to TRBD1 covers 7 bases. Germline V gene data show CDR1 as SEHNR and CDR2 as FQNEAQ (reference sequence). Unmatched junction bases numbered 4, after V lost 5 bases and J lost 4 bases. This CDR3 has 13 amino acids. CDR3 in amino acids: CASSPRGLETQYF. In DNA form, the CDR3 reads TGTGCCAGCAGCCCTAGGGGGCTAGAGACCCAGTACTTC.